These 20 T cell receptor beta chains came from one sample sequenced in a study of T cells after yellow fever vaccination. TCRdb re-called the 5' RACE reads through MiXCR, storing one row per CDR3 protein. The sample has 500,000 to 650,000 distinct CDR3 sequences; 17% are singletons. Specimen: PBMCs, collected 5 days after the first yellow fever vaccination. The origin of the receptors is a man younger than 35 who received the YFV17D yellow fever vaccine.

This clonotype showed up just a few times. The chain has TRBV12-3 or TRBV12-4 and TRBJ1-6; a possible D gene is TRBD1 (5 bases). The CDR3 runs 12 residues. Trimming removed 4 bases at V and 13 bases at J, with 11 bases between. CDR3 nucleotide sequence: TGTGCCAGCAGTTGGGAAGAGGGGCCCCTCCACTTT. Encoded protein: CASSWEEGPLHF.

J is TRBJ2-7 and V is TRBV7-2, with D hard to call. This CDR3 is built from 15 residues. Germline V gene data show CDR1 as SGHTA and CDR2 as FQGNSA. Between the trimmed V and J ends, which lost 2 bases and 6 bases, there was a span of 17 bases. The CDR3 bases are TGTGCCAGCAGCTTAAGCTACAGCCCGGCGGCCGAGCAGTACTTC. It is translated as CASSLSYSPAAEQYF.

This clonotype appeared many times. V is TRBV6-5 and J is TRBJ2-3; possible D gene TRBD1, 6 bases. This CDR3 contains 12 residues. V dropped 8 bases and J dropped 3 bases, with 9 bases sitting between them. Looked up from germline, CDR1 is MNHEY and CDR2 is SVGAGI. The CDR3 DNA sequence: TGTGCCAGCGGGGGCTCTACAGATACGCAGTATTTT. It encodes CASGGSTDTQYF.

Only a few counts were recorded for this clonotype. The V gene is TRBV12-3 or TRBV12-4, the J gene TRBJ1-1, with 9 nucleotides matching TRBD1. Unmatched junction bases numbered 6, after V lost 6 bases and J lost 7 bases. The CDR3 consists of 13 residues. The chain's CDR3 is CASRLQGADEAFF. The CDR3 bases are TGTGCCAGCAGACTACAGGGGGCTGATGAAGCTTTCTTT.

The chain recombines TRBV7-2 with TRBJ2-5; 7 bases align to TRBD2. Germline trimming cut 3 bases from V and 0 bases from J; bases unmatched to any gene: 7. Germline V gives CDR1 SGHTA, CDR2 FQGNSA. The CDR3 contains 16 residues. CDR3: CASSLVPAGYQETQYF. CDR3 DNA sequence: TGTGCCAGCAGCTTGGTCCCAGCGGGGTACCAAGAGACCCAGTACTTC.

The chain combines TRBV6-1 with TRBJ2-3; the D gene is possibly TRBD2 (5 bases). This CDR3 has 15 residues. Germline V lookup: CDR1 MNHNS, CDR2 SASEGT. Trimming cost V 8 bases and J 0 bases, with 15 bases left between them. The CDR3 is CASGPRGFSTDTQYF. The CDR3 DNA follows: TGTGCCAGCGGTCCACGGGGTTTTAGCACAGATACGCAGTATTTT.

The table lists this clonotype with a few counts. The V and J genes are TRBV5-5 and TRBJ1-1; 8 bases match TRBD1. The junction had 12 bases not matched to a gene; V was cut back by 1 base and J by 10 bases. Germline CDR1 reads SGHKS; CDR2 reads YYEKEE (reference sequence). The CDR3 sequence is 15 residues long. The CDR3 coding sequence is TGTGCCAGCAGCTTGCCTAGGACAGGGCCCTCCGGAGCTTTCTTT. This encodes CASSLPRTGPSGAFF. Together with reference TRBV5-5 and TRBJ1-1, the CDR3 gives the full variable domain: DAGVTQSPTHLIKTRGQQVTLRCSPISGHKSVSWYQQVLGQGPQFIFQYYEKEERGRGNFPDRFSARQFPNYSSELNVNALLLGDSALYLCASSLPRTGPSGAFFGQGTRLTVV.

The CDR3 DNA is TGTGCCACCAGTGATTCGCCTAACTATGGCTACACCTTC. Residues: CATSDSPNYGYTF. J is TRBJ1-2 and V is TRBV24-1; D is unresolved. Germline V gene data show CDR1 as KGHDR and CDR2 as SFDVKD. CDR3 length equals 13 residues. Trimming removed 2 bases at V and 0 bases at J, with 3 bases between.

This clonotype showed up just a few times. The V and J genes are TRBV20-1 and TRBJ2-1; D is perhaps TRBD2 (6 bases). The CDR3 loop spans 14 amino acids. V gave up 5 bases and J gave up 0 bases, with 11 bases separating them. CDR1 and CDR2 (germline): DFQATT, SNEGSKA (reference sequence). The CDR3 nucleotides are TGCAGTGCTCCGGGGGTGAGCTCCTACAATGAGCAGTTCTTC. Residues: CSAPGVSSYNEQFF.

This clonotype came up a few times. V gene TRBV20-1 combines with J gene TRBJ2-2; maybe TRBD2 (6 bases). Per germline, CDR1 DFQATT and CDR2 SNEGSKA (reference sequence). The CDR3 covers 14 residues. V shed 6 bases and J shed 1 base, with 12 bases lying between them. CDR3 residues: CSATGGRNTGELFF. The CDR3 coding sequence is TGCAGTGCGACCGGGGGAAGGAACACCGGGGAGCTGTTTTTT.

The rearrangement links TRBV6-5 to TRBJ2-1, with TRBD1 identical over 7 bases. Per the germline V gene, CDR1 is MNHEY and CDR2 is SVGAGI. V was clipped by 2 bases and J by 3 bases; unmatched bases: 4. The CDR3 extends over 15 amino acids. The CDR3 here is CASSYETGFYNEQFF. The CDR3 region has the DNA TGTGCCAGCAGTTACGAGACAGGGTTCTACAATGAGCAGTTCTTC.

This clonotype turned up a few times. The chain recombines TRBV29-1 with TRBJ1-4; maybe TRBD1 (5 bases). The CDR3 sequence is 13 residues long. Germline CDR1 and CDR2: SQVTM and ANQGSEA. V was cut by 4 bases and J by 4 bases, with 10 bases left in between. The CDR3 reads CSVGQPDNEKLFF. In DNA, the CDR3 is TGCAGCGTTGGACAGCCTGATAATGAAAAACTGTTTTTT.

A few counts support this clonotype. The chain carries TRBV6-1 and TRBJ1-6; D is uncertain. The CDR3 extends over 13 amino acids. Looked up from germline, CDR1 is MNHNS and CDR2 is SASEGT. V was cut by 3 bases and J by 17 bases, with 17 bases left in between. The CDR3 reads CASSDWKSLLFHF. DNA of the CDR3: TGTGCCAGCAGTGACTGGAAGTCGCTCCTATTCCACTTT.

This clonotype was counted between two and nine times. The CDR3 nucleotides are TGTGCCAGCAGTGATAGATTCCGGGGGGCCTCCCATACTCGGTATTTT. Translating it yields CASSDRFRGASHTRYF. The V gene is TRBV28, the J gene TRBJ2-3; a possible D gene is TRBD2 (7 bases). This CDR3 is built from 16 residues. Germline CDR1 is MDHEN and CDR2 is SYDVKM. Trimming removed 5 bases at V and 14 bases at J, with 29 bases between.

This clonotype was seen only a few times. The chain couples TRBV7-9 to TRBJ2-3, with D perhaps matching TRBD1 (6 bases). The germline V and J ends were trimmed by 6 bases and 2 bases, with 21 bases remaining between them. The germline V gene encodes CDR1 SEHNR and CDR2 FQNEAQ (reference sequence). The CDR3 totals 17 residues. The CDR3 is CASRPSLWTASTDTQYF. DNA of the CDR3: TGTGCCAGCAGACCATCACTATGGACAGCCTCCACAGATACGCAGTATTTT.

This clonotype was found a few times. The V call is TRBV7-2, the J call TRBJ2-3; 13 bases align to TRBD2. The CDR3 contains 17 residues. Per the germline V gene, CDR1 is SGHTA and CDR2 is FQGNSA. Germline trimming cut 1 base from V and 3 bases from J; bases unmatched to any gene: 4. The CDR3 region is CASSLVGTSGATDTQYF. For the CDR3, the DNA is TGTGCCAGCAGCTTAGTGGGGACTAGCGGGGCTACAGATACGCAGTATTTT.

In DNA form, the CDR3 reads TGCGCCAGCAGCCAAGCGGTAGGGTTAACAAATGGCTACACCTTC. Encoded protein: CASSQAVGLTNGYTF. This chain joins TRBV4-1 and TRBJ1-2; D ambiguous. Germline CDR1 is MGHRA and CDR2 is YSYEKL. Trimming took off 1 base at V and 6 bases at J, with 15 bases between the two ends. There are 15 residues in the CDR3.

V and J are TRBV9 and TRBJ2-7, with 12 bases aligning to TRBD2. This CDR3 has 15 residues. The J segment lost 5 bases and the V segment lost 2 bases, leaving 5 bases of the junction unmatched. Germline V gives CDR1 SGDLS, CDR2 YYNGEE. CDR3 coding DNA: TGTGCCAGCAGCGTCGCTAGCGGGGGGGCCAACGAGCAGTACTTC. It specifies CASSVASGGANEQYF.

The chain carries TRBV6-2 or TRBV6-3 and TRBJ2-3; TRBD2 matches 7 bases. The CDR3 has 12 residues. V lost 10 bases to trimming and J lost 2 bases; unmatched junction nucleotides: 3. The germline V gene encodes CDR1 MNHEY and CDR2 SVGEGT. For the CDR3, the DNA is TGTGCCACCCGGGACTACACAGATACGCAGTATTTT. Translated, it gives CATRDYTDTQYF.

This clonotype was picked up a small number of times. This sequence joins TRBV7-2 and TRBJ2-1; TRBD1 matches 9 bases. Germline CDR1 and CDR2: SGHTA and FQGNSA. This CDR3 spans 17 amino acids. The J segment lost 0 bases and the V segment lost 3 bases, leaving 6 bases of the junction unmatched. The CDR3 DNA reads as TGTGCCAGCAGCTTTAGAGGGACAGGGAGCTCCTACAATGAGCAGTTCTTC. Protein: CASSFRGTGSSYNEQFF.